This section outlines one T cell receptor (beta chain) sequence together with its context. This receptor's antigen is unknown. No base qualities exist here, and no much larger clone lies one base off it. The sample originates from a study of T cell responses to AZD1222 COVID-19 vaccine (dated by TCRdb to about 2021). Background for the entire study: A total of around 240 trial participants underwent TCR sequencing, of whom 200 to 220 had received two doses of AZD1222 and some 25 had received two doses of the MenACWY control vaccine. Trial participants were enrolled by age into subgroups of 18-55, 56-69 and 70-plus years, and about 150, 27 and 61 TCR-sequenced participants, respectively, were included in these subgroups. Overall study outcomes, separate from this receptor: Because no day 14 peak-response samples were available, the repertoires could be characterized only after the peak T cell response. Reportedly, close to half of the unique spike-specific TCRs recognized epitopes lying outside the regions that are mutated in the B.1.351 and B.1.1.7 variants. The whole spike protein was spanned by vaccine-associated CD4 TCRs, and dominant responses were seen in regions 160-218 and 743-854. After two AZD1222 doses, both the breadth and the depth of spike-specific TCRs were significantly higher than at day 0 and than in MenACWY recipients. Participants were mostly white British and included more females than males, and it was suggested by the authors that clonal diversity may have been underestimated. The 56-69-year group was small, and its depth increase did not reach significance, likely because of low power. Only five to seven AZD1222 recipients were SARS-CoV-2 seropositive at baseline, limiting conclusions about previously exposed vaccinees.

The CDR3 regions of human TCRbeta chains were analyzed by immunosequencing. In the paper's pipeline: Repertoire TCRs were matched against a reference library of SARS-CoV-2-specific TCRs generated with the MIRA antigen-specificity platform. Breadth was defined as the fraction of unique TCRs that were SARS-CoV-2-associated, and depth was defined as the fraction of total T cells that were SARS-CoV-2-associated. Each spike-specific TCR was assigned to its reactive spike region and to a CD4 or CD8 class using the MIRA data. Log10-transformed breadth and depth values were compared by one-way ANOVA with Sidak's multiple comparisons tests. The clones in this table, taken by TCRdb from immuneACCESS, are in-frame only. Not every clone is retained; where verified, under half of the shortfall comes from an unresolved V gene, and the cause of the rest is unknown. V, J and clone size reflect that table, while D and trimming were determined from the DNA. This sample comprises about 120,000 clones, approximately 85% of them detected only once. Clones ranked in the top ten supply around 3.9% of the sample.

The time point label of this sample denotes: baseline before first vaccination. The sample's treatment or condition, from its label and the paper: meningococcal conjugate vaccine given as trial control. Samples from vaccinated people were obtained from the UK trials COV001 and COV002, which included a single-blind randomized controlled phase 2/3 trial of AZD1222 (ChAdOx1 nCoV-19) in healthy adults. For TCRbeta chain sequencing, PBMC samples from trial participants were taken at day 0 and at day 28 after the second dose. The TCR originated in an adult in good health. The specimen comprised peripheral blood, sampled on day 0 of MenACWY control vaccination.

The CDR3 region has the sequence CSVDGQGGTEAFF. The DNA is TGCAGCGTTGACGGCCAGGGGGGAACTGAAGCTTTCTTT. The V and J segments used are TRBV29-1 and TRBJ1-1; 7 bases in the junction line up with TRBD1. CDR1 SQVTM and CDR2 ANQGSEA are derived from the germline V gene. Measured from the cysteine to the phenylalanine, the CDR3 is 13 residues long. The retained sequence is limited to the CDR3, 39 bases, with the frame set at the first base. After removal of 3 bases from V and 5 bases from J, the junction retains 6 bases not matched to a gene.